These 26 T cell receptor beta chains originate from one sample sequenced in a study of cytomegalovirus exposure and HLA in healthy donors. Primers: 60 Vbeta forward and 13 Jbeta reverse. Measured with immunoSEQ multiplex PCR; TCRdb has only the in-frame clones, and not every one. The sample yields over 110,000 clones, 70% to 85% seen once. The sequenced material came from PBMCs. The receptors were sampled from a male donor in good health and CMV-seronegative.

V and J are TRBV29-1 and TRBJ1-2; a weak D match, TRBD1 (6 bases). V shed 5 bases and J shed 2 bases, with 15 bases lying between them. This CDR3 spans 14 amino acids. CDR1 and CDR2 (germline): SQVTM, ANQGSEA. The CDR3 is CSVSPRQANYGYTF. DNA for the CDR3: TGCAGCGTTAGTCCCCGACAGGCCAACTATGGCTACACCTTC.

The rearrangement joins TRBV10-3 to TRBJ2-7; 12 nucleotides match TRBD2. This CDR3 is 16 amino acids long. With V trimmed by 4 bases and J by 4 bases, 8 bases remained unmatched. The germline gives CDR1 ENHRY, CDR2 SYGVKD. CDR3 DNA sequence: TGTGCCATCAGTGGTCTAGCGGGAGGGTCGCCTTACGAGCAGTACTTC. It yields the protein CAISGLAGGSPYEQYF.

The V and J genes are TRBV7-2 and TRBJ2-5; the match to TRBD2 covers 12 bases. V lost 1 base and J lost 12; bases outside the gene matches: 3. Germline V gene data show CDR1 as SGHTA and CDR2 as FQGNSA. The CDR3 has 13 amino acids. Here the CDR3 reads CASSLETSGREYF. In DNA form, the CDR3 reads TGTGCCAGCAGCTTAGAGACTAGCGGGAGAGAGTACTTC.

The chain joins TRBV11-2 to TRBJ2-1; 13 bases agree with TRBD2. The V and J ends lost 6 bases and 1 base, in that order; junction bases with no gene match: 9. Germline CDR1 SGHAT, CDR2 FQNNGV. The CDR3 is 18 residues long. The CDR3 coding sequence is TGTGCCAGCAGTTCCGGGACTAGCGGGATTATGTCCTACAATGAGCAGTTCTTC. This gives the protein CASSSGTSGIMSYNEQFF.

The CDR3 region has the DNA TGTGCCAGCAGTCCTATCGGGGGGTGGGGGAACACTGAAGCTTTCTTT. This translates into CASSPIGGWGNTEAFF. This chain joins TRBV27 and TRBJ1-1; D is perhaps TRBD1 (5 bases). CDR3 length: 16 residues. CDR1 is MNHEY and CDR2 is SMNVEV in the germline V gene (reference sequence). The germline V and J ends were trimmed by 5 bases and 1 base, with 17 bases remaining between them.

This clone was found once. J is TRBJ2-5 and V is TRBV18, with 10 bases lining up with TRBD2. The CDR3 length is 18 residues. The V segment lost 0 bases and the J segment 5 bases; nucleotides outside the gene matches: 12. Germline values: CDR1 KGHSH, CDR2 LQKENI. In DNA, the CDR3 is TGTGCCAGCTCACCACCGAATCTGTTAGCGGGAGGTCGGGAGACCCAGTACTTC. It codes for CASSPPNLLAGGRETQYF.

This chain connects TRBV27 to TRBJ1-1; TRBD1 agrees at 8 bases. The V gene end was trimmed by 4 bases and the J gene end by 5 bases; junction bases not matched to a gene: 9. The germline V gene has CDR1 MNHEY and CDR2 SMNVEV (reference sequence). The CDR3 contains 15 residues. CDR3 in DNA: TGTGCCAGCAGTTCTTCAGGGGGCTGGTTTACTGAAGCTTTCTTT. It translates to CASSSSGGWFTEAFF.

Judged by abundance, this clone is medium-sized. Here the CDR3 reads CASASGGGNEQFF. The CDR3, as DNA: TGTGCCTCGGCTAGCGGGGGGGGGAATGAGCAGTTCTTC. The chain combines TRBV6-4 with TRBJ2-1; 12 bases fit TRBD2. With 11 bases clipped from V and 7 bases from J, the junction kept 6 bases outside the gene matches. The CDR3 covers 13 residues. Germline-derived CDR1 and CDR2 are MRHNA and SNTAGT.

The DNA of the CDR3 is TGTGCCAGCTCACTCGACAGAAACATTCAGTACTTC. Translating it yields CASSLDRNIQYF. The chain combines TRBV18 with TRBJ2-4, with D possibly matching TRBD1 (5 bases). The CDR3 consists of 12 residues. V lost 4 bases and J 6 bases, leaving 7 bases between the germline ends. CDR1 and CDR2 (germline): KGHSH, LQKENI.

This chain connects TRBV9 to TRBJ1-1; D remains unclear. Looked up from germline, CDR1 is SGDLS and CDR2 is YYNGEE. V gave up 0 bases and J gave up 0 bases, with 9 bases separating them. The CDR3 runs 15 residues. CDR3 coding DNA: TGTGCCAGCAGCGTAGAGGCCAGGATGAACACTGAAGCTTTCTTT. It yields the protein CASSVEARMNTEAFF. Looking up the rest from reference TRBV9 and TRBJ1-1 gives the full variable domain: DSGVTQTPKHLITATGQRVTLRCSPRSGDLSVYWYQQSLDQGLQFLIQYYNGEERAKGNILERFSAQQFPDLHSELNLSSLELGDSALYFCASSVEARMNTEAFFGQGTRLTVV.

V usage is TRBV6-5 and J usage is TRBJ2-7; 8 positions match TRBD2. The germline gives CDR1 MNHEY, CDR2 SVGAGI. The junction had 2 bases not matched to a gene; V was cut back by 7 bases and J by 3 bases. The CDR3 totals 12 residues. As DNA, the CDR3 is TGTGCCAGCATAGGGACTAGCTACGAGCAGTACTTC. Its protein is CASIGTSYEQYF.

The chain combines TRBV7-9 with TRBJ1-3, with D possibly being TRBD1 (6 bases). Between the trimmed V and J ends, which lost 5 bases and 0 bases, there was a span of 17 bases. Germline CDR1 reads SEHNR; CDR2 reads FQNEAQ (reference sequence). The CDR3 totals 17 residues. The CDR3 nucleotides read TGTGCCAGCAGCCCGTGGGGGGGCCCGAGCTCTGGAAACACCATATATTTT. Its protein is CASSPWGGPSSGNTIYF.

This rearrangement joins TRBV11-2 to TRBJ2-2, with no clear D. Per germline, CDR1 SGHAT and CDR2 FQNNGV. Trimming shortened V by 4 bases and J by 3 bases, and 6 bases separated the two germline ends. CDR3 size: 13 residues. The CDR3 nucleotides read TGTGCCAGCAGCTCCTCCTACACCGGGGAGCTGTTTTTT. Amino acids: CASSSSYTGELFF.

The rearrangement uses TRBV6-5 and TRBJ2-3; possibly TRBD1 for D (6 bases). This CDR3 region has 15 residues. The germline CDR1 and CDR2 sequences are MNHEY and SVGAGI. Trimming removed 5 bases from V and 0 bases from J, with 12 bases in between. As DNA, the CDR3 is TGTGCCAGCAGTATACAGGGCCAGAGCACAGATACGCAGTATTTT. Amino acids: CASSIQGQSTDTQYF.

In its sample, this clone was seen a few times. The V gene is TRBV27, the J gene TRBJ1-2; the match to TRBD1 covers 9 bases. Germline values: CDR1 MNHEY, CDR2 SMNVEV (reference sequence). The CDR3 loop spans 15 amino acids. The J segment lost 4 bases and the V segment lost 6 bases, leaving 9 bases of the junction unmatched. The DNA of the CDR3 is TGTGCCAGCAGACCCACAGGGGGCTGGGTCTATGGCTACACCTTC. Its protein product is CASRPTGGWVYGYTF.

The rearrangement uses TRBV7-2 and TRBJ2-2; D is unresolved. The CDR3 runs to 13 residues. Germline V gene data show CDR1 as SGHTA and CDR2 as FQGNSA. V was trimmed by 1 base and J by 14 bases, leaving 14 bases between them. Here the CDR3 reads CASSLGLERVLFF. The CDR3, as DNA: TGTGCCAGCAGCTTAGGGCTAGAGAGAGTCCTGTTTTTT.

This chain uses TRBV6-8 with TRBJ1-1, with a tentative D call TRBD1 (5 bases). The CDR3 is 13 amino acids. Germline values: CDR1 MNHGY, CDR2 SAAAGT. V was shortened by 7 bases and J by 0 bases, with 9 bases between the two germline ends. CDR3: CASTDTLNTEAFF. The CDR3 coding sequence is TGTGCCAGCACGGACACTTTGAACACTGAAGCTTTCTTT.

This chain links TRBV5-1 with TRBJ2-3, with D possibly matching TRBD2 (5 bases). Trimming cost V 2 bases and J 1 base, with 11 bases left between them. The CDR3 is 15 residues long. Germline lookup yields CDR1 SGHRS and CDR2 YFSETQ. The CDR3 here is CASSFQEVGTDTQYF. CDR3 coding DNA: TGCGCCAGCAGCTTCCAGGAGGTAGGCACAGATACGCAGTATTTT.

This clone was detected only once. CDR3 loop: CASSLLGPSYEQYF. CDR3 nucleotide sequence: TGTGCCAGCAGTTTATTGGGGCCCTCCTACGAGCAGTACTTC. This chain joins TRBV27 and TRBJ2-7, with D possibly matching TRBD1 (5 bases). The length of the CDR3 is 14 residues. CDR1 and CDR2 (germline): MNHEY, SMNVEV (reference sequence). V lost 1 base and J lost 0, with 7 bases in between.

The V call is TRBV7-2, the J call TRBJ2-7; TRBD1 matches 9 bases. CDR1 is SGHTA and CDR2 is FQGNSA in the germline V gene. CDR3 size: 16 residues. The junction had 10 bases not matched to a gene; V was cut back by 4 bases and J by 3 bases. The CDR3 nucleotides read TGTGCCAGCAGCTCGGCCGGGACAGGGTCATACTACGAGCAGTACTTC. Residues: CASSSAGTGSYYEQYF.

As concerns this clone: The same CDR3 arises from other DNA sequences in this sample as well. The chain recombines TRBV6-5 with TRBJ2-7, with 8 positions matching TRBD1. CDR3 length: 14 residues. V dropped 6 bases and J dropped 4; count of bases not matched to a gene: 8. Germline V CDR1 and CDR2: MNHEY, SVGAGI. The CDR3 loop reads CASRGAGGAYEQYF. DNA for the CDR3: TGTGCCAGCAGGGGGGCAGGGGGCGCGTACGAGCAGTACTTC.

This chain uses TRBV10-3 with TRBJ1-1; D is ambiguous. Germline V gives CDR1 ENHRY, CDR2 SYGVKD. The CDR3 is made up of 15 amino acids. The germline V and J ends were trimmed by 3 bases and 0 bases, with 11 bases remaining between them. The CDR3 spells CAISERRRMNTEAFF. The CDR3 DNA is TGTGCCATCAGTGAAAGGAGGAGGATGAACACTGAAGCTTTCTTT.

The rearrangement joins TRBV4-3 to TRBJ2-1; perhaps TRBD1 as D (5 bases). The CDR3 covers 17 residues. In germline, CDR1 is LGHNA, CDR2 YSLEER. V was trimmed by 0 bases and J by 2 bases, leaving 14 bases between them. Here the CDR3 DNA reads TGCGCCAGCAGCCAAGATTTTAGGGGCCGGGCCTACAATGAGCAGTTCTTC. Amino acids: CASSQDFRGRAYNEQFF.

The CDR3 protein is CAISNSGTSGRNEQFF. CDR3 in DNA: TGTGCCATCAGTAACTCCGGGACTAGCGGGAGGAATGAGCAGTTCTTC. The chain links TRBV10-3 to TRBJ2-1; 15 positions match TRBD2. V lost 5 bases and J lost 7; bases outside the gene matches: 6. This CDR3 contains 16 residues. Germline-derived CDR1 and CDR2 are ENHRY and SYGVKD.

The genes are TRBV19 and TRBJ1-5; 9 bases map to TRBD1. Germline V gene lookup returns CDR1 LNHDA and CDR2 SQIVND (reference sequence). The trim removed 5 bases at V and 3 bases at J, leaving 5 bases unmatched. This CDR3 is built from 15 residues. The CDR3 sequence is CASSGDRDPNQPQHF. CDR3 sequence (DNA): TGTGCCAGTAGTGGGGACAGGGACCCCAATCAGCCCCAGCATTTT. The complete variable domain, with remaining parts taken from reference TRBV19 and TRBJ1-5, reads DGGITQSPKYLFRKEGQNVTLSCEQNLNHDAMYWYRQDPGQGLRLIYYSQIVNDFQKGDIAEGYSVSREKKESFPLTVTSAQKNPTAFYLCASSGDRDPNQPQHFGDGTRLSIL.

The rearrangement links TRBV7-3 to TRBJ2-2; D call uncertain. With 0 bases removed from V and 5 bases from J, the gap between germline ends came to 10 bases. Germline CDR1 SGHTA, CDR2 FQGTGA. CDR3 length equals 15 residues. CDR3 DNA: TGTGCCAGCAGCTTAACGAAAACTACTACCGGGGAGCTGTTTTTT. It codes for CASSLTKTTTGELFF.